This entry lists 11 T cell receptor beta chains sequenced from one sample in a study of radiotherapy plus CTLA-4 blockade in lung cancer. Sequenced by immunoSEQ multiplex PCR; TCRdb stores in-frame clones only, minus some. The data show 84,000 or so clones, with approximately 83% seen just once and 14% to 15% held by the top ten. Specimen: peripheral blood, collected from a patient treated with radiotherapy plus ipilimumab. The receptors were gathered from a human donor with non-small cell lung cancer that progressed on radiotherapy plus ipilimumab.

With respect to this clone: The junction differs from germline at one of its ends, possibly a read error. The J gene is TRBJ1-6, the V gene TRBV30; the D gene is possibly TRBD1 (6 bases). The CDR3 is 14 residues long. Per the germline V gene, CDR1 is GTSNPN and CDR2 is SVGIG (reference sequence). CDR3 sequence (DNA): TGTGCCTGGGCACAACAGGGAAATTATTCATCCCTCCACTTT. This translates into CAWAQQGNYSSLHF.

A single count supports this clone. The CDR3 coding sequence is TGCGCCAGCAGCTTGGGGACAGGGTTCCGGTGGGGCACAGATACGCAGTATTTT. Translating gives CASSLGTGFRWGTDTQYF. The rearrangement uses TRBV5-1 and TRBJ2-3, with 8 bases fitting TRBD1. V lost 0 bases, J lost 1 base, and 10 bases stayed unmatched. Germline CDR1 is SGHRS and CDR2 is YFSETQ. The CDR3 totals 18 residues.

The chain uses TRBV6-5 and TRBJ1-2; 9 nucleotides match TRBD1. J was trimmed by 0 bases and V by 4 bases; bases with no gene match: 3. The CDR3 contains 15 residues. Germline V CDR1 and CDR2: MNHEY, SVGAGI. Here the CDR3 DNA reads TGTGCCAGCAGTTCCCGGACAGGGGCTAACTATGGCTACACCTTC. Translation gives CASSSRTGANYGYTF.

The chain uses TRBV5-6 and TRBJ1-5; D gene unclear. This CDR3 contains 15 residues. V lost 3 bases, J lost 0 bases, and 10 bases lay in between. The germline V gene has CDR1 SGHDT and CDR2 YYEEEE. This CDR3 is CASSSSSTSNQPQHF. CDR3 nucleotide sequence: TGTGCCAGCAGCTCAAGTTCAACTAGCAATCAGCCCCAGCATTTT.

The chain is built from TRBV10-1 and TRBJ1-1, with D hard to call. V lost 8 bases and J lost 2, with 21 bases in between. The V gene's germline CDR1 is WNHNN and CDR2 SYGVQD (reference sequence). The CDR3 is made up of 16 amino acids. The CDR3 DNA sequence: TGCGCCAGCCCCCCCCGGCAAAGGGTAGGAAACACTGAAGCTTTCTTT. Encoded protein: CASPPRQRVGNTEAFF.

V gene TRBV6-5 combines with J gene TRBJ1-2, with D maybe TRBD1 (6 bases). The germline V gene encodes CDR1 MNHEY and CDR2 SVGAGI. Trimming cost V 6 bases and J 3 bases, with 11 bases left between them. The CDR3 totals 13 residues. This CDR3 is CASRQGLYYGYTF. CDR3 nucleotide sequence: TGTGCCAGCAGGCAGGGGCTTTACTATGGCTACACCTTC.

V usage is TRBV5-6 and J usage is TRBJ2-5; 10 nucleotides agree with TRBD2. V was clipped by 0 bases and J by 9 bases; unmatched bases: 17. Per germline, CDR1 SGHDT and CDR2 YYEEEE. The CDR3 has 18 residues. CDR3: CASSLVSGGIPPKRAQYF. The CDR3 DNA sequence: TGTGCCAGCAGCTTGGTTAGCGGGGGGATCCCCCCCAAGAGGGCCCAGTACTTC.

CDR3 loop: CAWGGTDTQYF. DNA for the CDR3: TGTGCCTGGGGGGGTACAGATACGCAGTATTTT. The chain links TRBV30 to TRBJ2-3; D possibly matches TRBD1 or TRBD2 (5 bases each). Germline V lookup: CDR1 GTSNPN, CDR2 SVGIG (reference sequence). Between the trimmed V and J ends, which lost 5 bases and 3 bases, there was a span of 6 bases. The CDR3 consists of 11 residues.

The chain recombines TRBV7-9 with TRBJ1-2; 9 nucleotides line up with TRBD1. The ends lost 4 bases at V and 5 bases at J; junction bases unmatched: 8. The CDR3 is 15 amino acids. Germline V CDR1 and CDR2: SEHNR, FQNEAQ (reference sequence). The CDR3 protein is CASSSLPGQGYGYTF. The CDR3 DNA follows: TGTGCCAGCAGCTCACTACCGGGACAGGGTTATGGCTACACCTTC.

The V and J genes are TRBV11-2 and TRBJ2-7; TRBD1 matches at 7 bases. The CDR3 is 15 amino acids. V was pared by 5 bases and J by 3 bases, with 10 bases of the junction left unmatched. The germline V gene encodes CDR1 SGHAT and CDR2 FQNNGV. This chain's CDR3 is CASSIGQVPHYEQYF. CDR3 coding DNA: TGTGCCAGCAGCATTGGACAGGTACCACACTACGAGCAGTACTTC.

The V and J genes are TRBV20-1 and TRBJ1-1; no reliable D call. The germline V gene encodes CDR1 DFQATT and CDR2 SNEGSKA (reference sequence). V lost 6 bases to trimming and J lost 3 bases, with 5 bases between them. The CDR3 length is 10 residues. The CDR3 DNA is TGCAGTGCCTACTACACTGAAGCTTTCTTT. Translating it yields CSAYYTEAFF.